What follows are 20 T cell receptor beta chains derived from one specimen sequenced in a study of T-cell memory formation after mild COVID-19. One entry per CDR3 protein results from TCRdb running MiXCR on the 5' RACE reads. The table lists under 400,000 distinct CDR3 sequences, 21% of them singletons. Sequencing used PBMCs or a T cell subset sorted from them (not recorded which). These receptors were obtained from an adult woman who had mild COVID-19 (a few samples of this study predate the infection). Cell type and time point are not known.

CDR3 region: CASNNRGGNGYTF. The CDR3 region has the DNA TGTGCCAGCAACAACAGGGGTGGGAATGGCTACACCTTC. The gene calls are TRBV6-5 and TRBJ1-2; TRBD1 matches 7 bases. V gave up 7 bases and J gave up 6 bases; unmatched junction bases: 8. The germline V gene encodes CDR1 MNHEY and CDR2 SVGAGI. The CDR3 covers 13 residues.

This clonotype was seen many times. The chain carries TRBV6-6 and TRBJ2-1, with TRBD2 as a possible D gene (7 bases). Trimming took off 2 bases at V and 1 base at J, with 18 bases between the two ends. The CDR3 sequence is 18 residues long. Germline V CDR1 and CDR2: MNHNY, SVGAGI (reference sequence). CDR3 DNA sequence: TGTGCCAGCAGTTACCCGCGGGGGCCGTCCACTTCCTACAATGAGCAGTTCTTC. Translating gives CASSYPRGPSTSYNEQFF.

J is TRBJ1-1 and V is TRBV18; D is possibly TRBD1 (6 bases). Germline V gene data show CDR1 as KGHSH and CDR2 as LQKENI. V lost 0 bases and J lost 4, with 15 bases in between. The length of the CDR3 is 16 residues. The CDR3 DNA is TGTGCCAGCTCACCACCGGGGGGCCCAGAGACCACTGAAGCTTTCTTT. Protein product: CASSPPGGPETTEAFF.

This clonotype turned up a few times. J is TRBJ2-5 and V is TRBV4-2; the match to TRBD2 covers 14 bases. V lost 4 bases, J lost 3 bases, and 7 bases stayed unmatched. In germline, CDR1 is LGHNA, CDR2 YNFKEQ. The CDR3 runs 17 residues. The CDR3 here is CASSPTSGRAGKETQYF. The CDR3 DNA is TGTGCCAGCAGCCCGACTAGCGGGAGGGCCGGGAAAGAGACCCAGTACTTC.

The chain uses TRBV2 and TRBJ1-2; tentative D call: TRBD1 (5 bases). The CDR3 length is 17 residues. Germline V gene data show CDR1 as SNHLY and CDR2 as FYNNEI. V was clipped by 1 base and J by 5 bases, with 20 bases between them. The CDR3 sequence is CASSEGFFSGKIYGYTF. Here the CDR3 DNA reads TGTGCCAGCAGTGAAGGTTTCTTCTCAGGGAAGATTTATGGCTACACCTTC.

The chain recombines TRBV7-3 with TRBJ2-5; maybe TRBD1 (5 bases). The CDR3 has 16 amino acids. The germline V gene encodes CDR1 SGHTA and CDR2 FQGTGA. The V end lost 5 bases, the J end lost 0 bases, and 16 bases lay between the germline ends. The CDR3 loop reads CASSLRGPTYQETQYF. CDR3 coding DNA: TGTGCCAGCAGCCTAAGGGGCCCTACGTACCAAGAGACCCAGTACTTC.

This clonotype turned up a few times. V and J are TRBV25-1 and TRBJ2-7, with D perhaps TRBD1 (5 bases). CDR3 size: 15 residues. Looked up from germline, CDR1 is MGHDK and CDR2 is SYGVNS. The V end lost 1 base, the J end lost 2 bases, and 12 bases lay between the germline ends. Written as DNA, the CDR3 is TGTGCCAGCAGTGAATCCCGACAGCCTCCCTACGAGCAGTACTTC. Its protein is CASSESRQPPYEQYF.

This rearrangement joins TRBV6-1 to TRBJ1-4; 7 positions agree with TRBD1. The trim removed 6 bases at V and 6 bases at J, leaving 4 bases unmatched. Germline V gene lookup returns CDR1 MNHNS and CDR2 SASEGT. The CDR3 totals 13 residues. The CDR3 DNA follows: TGTGCCAGCAGCAGCGGACAGGATGAAAAACTGTTTTTT. Translating it yields CASSSGQDEKLFF.

This clonotype was seen only a few times. The chain is built from TRBV12-3 or TRBV12-4 and TRBJ1-3; TRBD1 might be the D (5 bases). There are 14 residues in the CDR3. Deletions cut 6 bases from V and 4 bases from J, with 13 bases between. The CDR3 nucleotides read TGTGCCAGCAGCCGACGGCAGGGCGGAAACACCATATATTTT. Translating gives CASSRRQGGNTIYF.

This clonotype was picked up many times. The DNA for the CDR3 is TGTGCCAGCAGTCAGGGACGGGGTGAAGCTTTCTTT. Protein: CASSQGRGEAFF. V and J are TRBV12-3 or TRBV12-4 and TRBJ1-1; D possibly corresponds to TRBD1 (5 bases). Trimming shortened V by 5 bases and J by 7 bases, and 11 bases separated the two germline ends. The CDR3 totals 12 residues.

This clonotype was observed a handful of times. The chain links TRBV20-1 to TRBJ1-5, with a possible D match to TRBD1 (5 bases). The CDR3 has 15 residues. Germline V CDR1 and CDR2: DFQATT, SNEGSKA (reference sequence). Trimming took 0 bases from V and 9 from J, leaving 18 bases between them. CDR3 sequence: CSARDRGPWTGPQHF. The DNA of the CDR3 is TGCAGTGCTAGAGACCGGGGACCGTGGACTGGGCCCCAGCATTTT.

V and J are TRBV24-1 and TRBJ2-5; D possibly corresponds to TRBD1 (5 bases). The germline V gene has CDR1 KGHDR and CDR2 SFDVKD. The ends were cut back, 0 bases at V and 4 bases at J, with 11 bases in the middle. The CDR3 runs to 15 residues. In nucleotides, the CDR3 is TGTGCCACCAGTGATTTGCAGGGAAGAGGAGAGACCCAGTACTTC. The encoded protein is CATSDLQGRGETQYF.

V is TRBV5-1 and J is TRBJ2-7; 9 bases are shared with TRBD2. The ends lost 4 bases at V and 5 bases at J; junction bases unmatched: 10. The CDR3 has 15 amino acids. Looked up from germline, CDR1 is SGHRS and CDR2 is YFSETQ. The CDR3: CASSLGASGIDEQYF. CDR3 coding DNA: TGCGCCAGCAGCCTGGGTGCTAGCGGGATCGACGAGCAGTACTTC. Full variable domain (remainder filled in from reference TRBV5-1 and TRBJ2-7): KAGVTQTPRYLIKTRGQQVTLSCSPISGHRSVSWYQQTPGQGLQFLFEYFSETQRNKGNFPGRFSGRQFSNSRSEMNVSTLELGDSALYLCASSLGASGIDEQYFGPGTRLTVT.

This chain links TRBV20-1 with TRBJ1-6; the D gene is possibly TRBD1 (5 bases). The CDR3 length is 16 residues. Per germline, CDR1 DFQATT and CDR2 SNEGSKA (reference sequence). Trimming removed 2 bases at V and 4 bases at J, with 15 bases between. CDR3 bases: TGCAGTGCTAGATTCGGGACGGTGGCATATAATTCACCCCTCCACTTT. Translating it yields CSARFGTVAYNSPLHF.

The CDR3 loop is CASSPDPTAYNEQFF. The CDR3 DNA reads as TGTGCCAGCTCACCGGACCCTACCGCATACAATGAGCAGTTCTTC. The rearrangement joins TRBV18 to TRBJ2-1; D gene unclear. The germline gives CDR1 KGHSH, CDR2 LQKENI. Trimming pared 3 bases from V and 4 bases from J, leaving 13 bases between. The CDR3 length is 15 residues.

This chain connects TRBV20-1 to TRBJ1-4; tentative D call: TRBD1 (5 bases). The V gene lost 6 bases and the J gene lost 10 bases, with 15 bases spanning the gap. Per the germline V gene, CDR1 is DFQATT and CDR2 is SNEGSKA (reference sequence). The CDR3 length is 12 residues. The CDR3 here is CSAGGEVGKLFF. The CDR3 DNA follows: TGCAGTGCAGGAGGGGAGGTCGGAAAACTGTTTTTT.

V usage is TRBV7-9 and J usage is TRBJ1-5, with no clear D. Germline assignment: CDR1 SEHNR and CDR2 FQNEAQ (reference sequence). V gave up 4 bases and J gave up 7 bases, with 11 bases separating them. This CDR3 has 13 amino acids. The DNA for the CDR3 is TGTGCCAGCAGCTCGCAACCTGGGCAGCCCCAGCATTTT. Translating it yields CASSSQPGQPQHF.

CDR3 in amino acids: CAWTPPRLANTGELFF. CDR3 in DNA: TGTGCCTGGACCCCGCCTAGGCTAGCGAACACCGGGGAGCTGTTTTTT. The chain combines TRBV30 with TRBJ2-2; D gene unclear. The CDR3 sequence is 16 residues long. The germline V gene has CDR1 GTSNPN and CDR2 SVGIG (reference sequence). The V gene lost 4 bases and the J gene lost 0 bases, with 15 bases spanning the gap.

CDR3 amino acids: CASSPWTASDEQFF. DNA of the CDR3: TGTGCCAGCAGCCCGTGGACTGCCAGCGATGAGCAGTTCTTC. The chain carries TRBV7-6 and TRBJ2-1; perhaps TRBD2 as D (5 bases). This CDR3 spans 14 amino acids. V lost 5 bases to trimming and J lost 8 bases, with 16 bases between them. The germline V gene encodes CDR1 SGHVS and CDR2 FNYEAQ. Combining the CDR3 with reference TRBV7-6 and TRBJ2-1 gives the whole variable domain GAGVSQSPRYKVTKRGQDVALRCDPISGHVSLYWYRQALGQGPEFLTYFNYEAQQDKSGLPNDRFSAERPEGSISTLTIQRTEQRDSAMYRCASSPWTASDEQFFGPGTRLTVL.

V usage is TRBV7-2 and J usage is TRBJ2-1; 10 nucleotides line up with TRBD1. With 5 bases clipped from V and 10 bases from J, the junction kept 5 bases outside the gene matches. CDR1 and CDR2 (germline): SGHTA, FQGNSA. This CDR3 contains 13 residues. The CDR3 DNA sequence: TGTGCCAGCAGCATGGGACAGGGGACCGAGCAGTTCTTC. Translating gives CASSMGQGTEQFF.